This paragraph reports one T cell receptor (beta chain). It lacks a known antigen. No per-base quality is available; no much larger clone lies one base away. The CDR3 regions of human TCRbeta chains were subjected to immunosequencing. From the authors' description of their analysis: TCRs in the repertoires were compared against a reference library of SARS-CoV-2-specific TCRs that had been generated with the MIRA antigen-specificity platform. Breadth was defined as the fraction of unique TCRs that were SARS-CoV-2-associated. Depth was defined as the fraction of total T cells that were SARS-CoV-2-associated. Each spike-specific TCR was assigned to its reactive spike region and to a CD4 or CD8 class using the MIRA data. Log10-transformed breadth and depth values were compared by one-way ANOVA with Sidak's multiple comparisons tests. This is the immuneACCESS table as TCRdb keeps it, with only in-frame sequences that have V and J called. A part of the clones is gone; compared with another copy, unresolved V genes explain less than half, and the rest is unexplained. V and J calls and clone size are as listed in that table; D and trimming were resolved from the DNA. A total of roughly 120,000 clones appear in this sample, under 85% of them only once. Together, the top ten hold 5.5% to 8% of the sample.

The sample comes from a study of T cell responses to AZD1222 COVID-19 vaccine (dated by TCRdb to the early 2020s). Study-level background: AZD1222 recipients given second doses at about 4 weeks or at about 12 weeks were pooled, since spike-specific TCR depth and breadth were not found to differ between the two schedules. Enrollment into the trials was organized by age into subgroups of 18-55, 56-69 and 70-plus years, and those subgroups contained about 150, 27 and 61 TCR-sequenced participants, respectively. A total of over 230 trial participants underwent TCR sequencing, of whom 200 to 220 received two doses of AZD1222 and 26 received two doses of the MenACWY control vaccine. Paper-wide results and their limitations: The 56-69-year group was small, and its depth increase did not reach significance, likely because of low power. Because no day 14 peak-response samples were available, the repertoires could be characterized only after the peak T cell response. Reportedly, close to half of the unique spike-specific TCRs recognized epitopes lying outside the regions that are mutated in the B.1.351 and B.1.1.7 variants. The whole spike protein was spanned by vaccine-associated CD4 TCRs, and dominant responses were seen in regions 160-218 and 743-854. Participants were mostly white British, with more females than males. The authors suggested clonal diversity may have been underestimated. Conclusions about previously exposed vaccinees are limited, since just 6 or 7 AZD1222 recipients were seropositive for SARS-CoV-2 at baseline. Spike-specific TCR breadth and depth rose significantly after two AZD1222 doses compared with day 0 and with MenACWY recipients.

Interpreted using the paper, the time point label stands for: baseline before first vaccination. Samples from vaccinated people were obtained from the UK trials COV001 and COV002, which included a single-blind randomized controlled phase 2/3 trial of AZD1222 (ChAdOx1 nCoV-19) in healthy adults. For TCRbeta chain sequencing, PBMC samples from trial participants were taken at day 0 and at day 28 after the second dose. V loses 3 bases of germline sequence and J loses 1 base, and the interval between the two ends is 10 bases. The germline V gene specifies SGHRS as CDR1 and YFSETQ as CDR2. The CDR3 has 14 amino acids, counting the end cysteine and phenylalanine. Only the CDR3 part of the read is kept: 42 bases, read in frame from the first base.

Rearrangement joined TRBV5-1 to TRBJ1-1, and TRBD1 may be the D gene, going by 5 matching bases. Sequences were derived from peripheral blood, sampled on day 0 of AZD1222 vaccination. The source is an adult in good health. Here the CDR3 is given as CASSYETANTEAFF. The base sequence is TGCGCCAGCAGCTACGAGACAGCGAACACTGAAGCTTTCTTT.